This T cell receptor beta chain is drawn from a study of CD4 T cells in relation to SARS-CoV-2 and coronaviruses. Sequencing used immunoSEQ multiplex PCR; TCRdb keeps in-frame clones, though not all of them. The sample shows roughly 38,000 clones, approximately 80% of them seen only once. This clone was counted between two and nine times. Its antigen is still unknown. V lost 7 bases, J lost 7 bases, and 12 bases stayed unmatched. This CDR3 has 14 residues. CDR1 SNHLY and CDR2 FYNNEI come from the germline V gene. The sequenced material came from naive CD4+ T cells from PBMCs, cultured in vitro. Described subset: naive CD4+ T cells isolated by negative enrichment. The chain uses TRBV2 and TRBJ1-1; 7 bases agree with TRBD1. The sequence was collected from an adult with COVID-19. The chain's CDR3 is CASISQGGSLEAFF. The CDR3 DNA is TGTGCCAGCATCTCTCAGGGGGGTAGCCTTGAAGCTTTCTTT.